This T cell receptor beta chain was identified in a study of Tregs in tolerant kidney transplant recipients. Findings and caveats of the study: Validation in larger populations is needed because few patients were studied.

Some clones are missing from TCRdb's copy, which holds only in-frame ones; the method was immunoSEQ multiplex PCR. Among some 66,000 clones listed, roughly 90% were seen once. On this clone: Its antigen is unidentified.

The TCR originated in a human donor who received a combined kidney and bone marrow transplant. This sample comprised CD8+ T cells from blood, obtained before the transplant.

The CDR3 DNA is TGTGCCAGCAGTTACGGGGGACAGGGGATCAAAAACATTCAGTACTTC. It encodes CASSYGGQGIKNIQYF. The V call is TRBV6-5, the J call TRBJ2-4; 10 bases fit TRBD1. The CDR3 spans 16 residues. Trimming took 2 bases from V and 3 from J; bases not matched to a gene: 4. The germline CDR1 and CDR2 sequences are MNHEY and SVGAGI.